This TCR beta chain was observed in a study of T cell changes during pregnancy in multiple sclerosis (dated by TCRdb to between 2018 and 2021). Regarding the research as a whole: The study examined how the T cell repertoire changed over the course of pregnancy in women with multiple sclerosis.

Note on this clone: What this receptor recognizes is not known. Base quality data are lacking; no much larger clone is found one base away.

The V end gives up 6 bases and the J end 7 bases, leaving 10 bases in the junction not matched to a gene. According to the germline V gene (reference sequence), CDR1 reads MNHNY and CDR2 reads SVGAGI. From its cysteine to its phenylalanine, the CDR3 spans 14 amino acids. CDR3 DNA only is kept here, 42 bases in frame from base 1. Library prep was done by the immunoSEQ multiplex PCR assay. Held by TCRdb, this immuneACCESS table contains in-frame sequences only and omits some clones. Under half of the omission traces to an unresolved V gene where checked; the cause of the rest is unknown. Present in this sample are around 50,000 clones, over 90% of which were seen just once. Roughly 0.61% of the sample comes from the top ten.

The input for sequencing was CD4+ T cells from peripheral blood mononuclear cells, taken after pregnancy. The V and J segments used are TRBV6-6 and TRBJ2-7, with 9 bases aligning to TRBD2. The sequence was collected from a female donor in good health, enrolled as a control in a pregnancy study. The DNA sequence follows: TGTGCCAGCAGACTTAGCGGGGGCGTTTTGGAGCAGTACTTC. This codes for CASRLSGGVLEQYF.